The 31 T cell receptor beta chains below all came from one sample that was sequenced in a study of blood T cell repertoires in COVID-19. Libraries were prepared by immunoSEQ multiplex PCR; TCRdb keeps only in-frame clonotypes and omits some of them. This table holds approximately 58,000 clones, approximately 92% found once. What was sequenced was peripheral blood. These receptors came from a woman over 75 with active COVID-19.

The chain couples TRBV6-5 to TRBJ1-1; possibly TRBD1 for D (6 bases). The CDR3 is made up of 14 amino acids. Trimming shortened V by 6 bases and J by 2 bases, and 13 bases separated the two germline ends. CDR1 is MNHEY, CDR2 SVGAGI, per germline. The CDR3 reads CASRQTGTNTEAFF. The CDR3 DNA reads TGTGCCAGCAGGCAGACAGGTACAAACACTGAAGCTTTCTTT.

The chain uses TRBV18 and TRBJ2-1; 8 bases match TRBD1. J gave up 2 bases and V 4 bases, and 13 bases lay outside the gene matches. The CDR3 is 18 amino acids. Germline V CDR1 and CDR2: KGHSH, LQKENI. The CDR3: CASSRETTQGAPYNEQFF. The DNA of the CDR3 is TGTGCCAGCTCACGAGAAACGACCCAGGGGGCACCCTACAATGAGCAGTTCTTC.

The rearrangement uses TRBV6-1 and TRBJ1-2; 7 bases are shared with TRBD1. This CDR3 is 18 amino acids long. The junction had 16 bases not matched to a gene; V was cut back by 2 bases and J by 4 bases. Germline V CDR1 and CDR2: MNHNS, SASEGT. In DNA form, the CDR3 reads TGTGCCAGCAGTGAACCGAACCGGGACAGTTACATCCTCTATGGCTACACCTTC. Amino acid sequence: CASSEPNRDSYILYGYTF.

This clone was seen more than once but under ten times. As DNA, the CDR3 is TGTGCCAGCAGTGAAGCGCTTCGGGGGAGGGGATATAATTCACCCCTCCACTTT. It codes for CASSEALRGRGYNSPLHF. This sequence joins TRBV6-1 and TRBJ1-6; weak D call: TRBD1 (5 bases). Germline lookup yields CDR1 MNHNS and CDR2 SASEGT. Trimming pared 0 bases from V and 4 bases from J, leaving 16 bases between. CDR3 size: 18 residues.

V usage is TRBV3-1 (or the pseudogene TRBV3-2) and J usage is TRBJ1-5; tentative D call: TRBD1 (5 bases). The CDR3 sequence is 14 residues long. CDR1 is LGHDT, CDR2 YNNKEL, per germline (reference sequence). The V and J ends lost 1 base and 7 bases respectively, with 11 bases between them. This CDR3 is CASSQVPQGQPQHF. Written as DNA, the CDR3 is TGTGCCAGCAGCCAAGTCCCCCAGGGCCAGCCCCAGCATTTT.

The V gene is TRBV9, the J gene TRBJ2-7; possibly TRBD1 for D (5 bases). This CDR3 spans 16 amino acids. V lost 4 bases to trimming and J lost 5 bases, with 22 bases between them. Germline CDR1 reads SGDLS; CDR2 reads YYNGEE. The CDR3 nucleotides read TGTGCCAGCAGCCCCTTTCATACCAGGGATTCTGACGAGCAGTACGTC. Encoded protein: CASSPFHTRDSDEQYV.

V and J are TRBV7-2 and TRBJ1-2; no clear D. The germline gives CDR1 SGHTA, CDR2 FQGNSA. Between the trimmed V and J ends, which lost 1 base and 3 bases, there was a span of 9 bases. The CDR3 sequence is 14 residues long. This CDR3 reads CASSLGRRDYGYTF. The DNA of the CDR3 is TGTGCCAGCAGCTTAGGCCGGCGGGACTATGGCTACACCTTC.

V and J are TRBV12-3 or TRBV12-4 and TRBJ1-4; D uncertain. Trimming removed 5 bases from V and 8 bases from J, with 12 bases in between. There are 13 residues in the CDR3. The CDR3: CASSIFPGEKLFF. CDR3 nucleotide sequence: TGTGCCAGCAGTATATTTCCGGGAGAAAAACTGTTTTTT.

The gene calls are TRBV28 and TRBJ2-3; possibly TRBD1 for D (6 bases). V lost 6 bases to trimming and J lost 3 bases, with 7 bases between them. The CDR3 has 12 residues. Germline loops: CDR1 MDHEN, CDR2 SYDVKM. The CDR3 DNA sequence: TGTGCCAGCAGAACAGGGACAGATACGCAGTATTTT. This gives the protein CASRTGTDTQYF.

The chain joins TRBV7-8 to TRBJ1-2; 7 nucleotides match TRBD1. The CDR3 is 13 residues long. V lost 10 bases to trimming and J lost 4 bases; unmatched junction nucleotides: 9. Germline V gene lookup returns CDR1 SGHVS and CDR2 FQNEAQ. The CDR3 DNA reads TGTGCCAACAGACAGGGAGTCCGCTATGGCTACACCTTC. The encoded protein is CANRQGVRYGYTF.

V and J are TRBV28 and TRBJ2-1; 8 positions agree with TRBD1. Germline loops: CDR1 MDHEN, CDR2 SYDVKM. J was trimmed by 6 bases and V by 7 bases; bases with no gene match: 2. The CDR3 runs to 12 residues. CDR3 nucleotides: TGTGCCAGCAACACAGGGGGCAATGAGCAGTTCTTC. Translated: CASNTGGNEQFF.

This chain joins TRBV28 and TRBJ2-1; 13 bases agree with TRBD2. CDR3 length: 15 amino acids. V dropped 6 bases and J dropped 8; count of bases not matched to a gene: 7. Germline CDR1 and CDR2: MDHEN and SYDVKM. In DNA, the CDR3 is TGTGCCAGCAGCTCCCCGGGACTAGCGGGATATGAGCAGTTCTTC. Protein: CASSSPGLAGYEQFF.

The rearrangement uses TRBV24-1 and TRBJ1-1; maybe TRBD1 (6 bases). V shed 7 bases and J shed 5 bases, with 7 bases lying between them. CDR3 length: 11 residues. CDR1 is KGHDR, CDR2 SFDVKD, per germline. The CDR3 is CATSTGTEAFF. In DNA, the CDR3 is TGTGCCACCAGCACAGGGACTGAAGCTTTCTTT.

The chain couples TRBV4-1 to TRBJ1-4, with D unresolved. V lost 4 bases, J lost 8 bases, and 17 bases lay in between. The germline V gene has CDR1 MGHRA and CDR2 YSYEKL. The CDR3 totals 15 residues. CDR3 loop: CASSRGQDKREKLFF. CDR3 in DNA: TGCGCCAGCAGCCGCGGGCAAGACAAGAGGGAAAAACTGTTTTTT.

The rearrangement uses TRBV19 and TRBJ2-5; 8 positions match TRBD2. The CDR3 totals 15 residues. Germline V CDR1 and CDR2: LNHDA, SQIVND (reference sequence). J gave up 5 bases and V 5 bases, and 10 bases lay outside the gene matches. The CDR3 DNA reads TGTGCCAGTAGTCGAACTAGCGGAGGGGGGGAGACCCAGTACTTC. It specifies CASSRTSGGGETQYF.

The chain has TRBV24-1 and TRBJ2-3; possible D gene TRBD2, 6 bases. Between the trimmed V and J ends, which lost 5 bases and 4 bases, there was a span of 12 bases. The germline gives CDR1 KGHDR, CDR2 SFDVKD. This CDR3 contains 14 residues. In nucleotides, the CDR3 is TGTGCCACCAGTGCCCCGCGCGGGGCAGATACGCAGTATTTT. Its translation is CATSAPRGADTQYF.

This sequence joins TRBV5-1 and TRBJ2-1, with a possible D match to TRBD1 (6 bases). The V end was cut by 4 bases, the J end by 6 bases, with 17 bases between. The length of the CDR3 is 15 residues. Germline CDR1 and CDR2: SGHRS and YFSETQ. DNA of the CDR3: TGCGCCAGCAGCCCTACAGGGAGAGTTGTCAATGAGCAGTTCTTC. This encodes CASSPTGRVVNEQFF.

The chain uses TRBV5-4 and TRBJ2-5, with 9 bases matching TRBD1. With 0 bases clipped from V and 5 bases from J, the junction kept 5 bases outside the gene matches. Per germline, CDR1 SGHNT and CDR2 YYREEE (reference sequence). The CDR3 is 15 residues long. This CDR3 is CASSLGGTGFETQYF. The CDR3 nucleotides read TGTGCCAGCAGCTTGGGTGGGACAGGGTTTGAGACCCAGTACTTC.

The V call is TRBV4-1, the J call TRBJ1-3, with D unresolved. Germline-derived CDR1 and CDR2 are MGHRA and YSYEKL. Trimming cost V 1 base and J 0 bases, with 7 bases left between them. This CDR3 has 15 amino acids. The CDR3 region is CASSQAPSSGNTIYF. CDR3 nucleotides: TGCGCCAGCAGCCAAGCCCCCAGCTCTGGAAACACCATATATTTT.

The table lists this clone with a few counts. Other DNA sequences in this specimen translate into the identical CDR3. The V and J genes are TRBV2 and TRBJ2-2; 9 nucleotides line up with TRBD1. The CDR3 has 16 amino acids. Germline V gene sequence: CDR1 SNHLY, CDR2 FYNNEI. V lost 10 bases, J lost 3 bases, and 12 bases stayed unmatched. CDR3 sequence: CATQAARQGDTGELFF. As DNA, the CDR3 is TGTGCCACCCAGGCCGCTAGACAGGGGGACACCGGGGAGCTGTTTTTT.

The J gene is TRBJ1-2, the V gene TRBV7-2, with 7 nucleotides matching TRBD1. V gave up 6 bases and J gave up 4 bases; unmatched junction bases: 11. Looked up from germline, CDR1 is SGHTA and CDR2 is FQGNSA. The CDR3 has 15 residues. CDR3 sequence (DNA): TGTGCCAGCAGATTAAGGGACAGCGGAGCCTATGGCTACACCTTC. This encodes CASRLRDSGAYGYTF. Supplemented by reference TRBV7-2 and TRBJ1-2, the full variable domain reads GAGVSQSPSNKVTEKGKDVELRCDPISGHTALYWYRQSLGQGLEFLIYFQGNSAPDKSGLPSDRFSAERTGGSVSTLTIQRTQQEDSAVYLCASRLRDSGAYGYTFGSGTRLTVV.

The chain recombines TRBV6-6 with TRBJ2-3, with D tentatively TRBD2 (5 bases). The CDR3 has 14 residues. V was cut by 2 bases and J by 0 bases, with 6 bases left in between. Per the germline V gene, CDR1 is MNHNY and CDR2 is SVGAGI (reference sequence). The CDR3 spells CASSYRTSTDTQYF. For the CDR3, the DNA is TGTGCCAGCAGTTACCGGACTAGCACAGATACGCAGTATTTT.

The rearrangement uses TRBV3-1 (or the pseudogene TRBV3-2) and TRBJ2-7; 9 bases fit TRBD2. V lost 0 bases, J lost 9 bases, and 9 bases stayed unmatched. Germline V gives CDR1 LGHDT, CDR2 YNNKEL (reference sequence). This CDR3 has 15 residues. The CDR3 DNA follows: TGTGCCAGCAGCCAAGATCCGCGGACTAGCGTGCGGCAGTACTTC. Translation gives CASSQDPRTSVRQYF.

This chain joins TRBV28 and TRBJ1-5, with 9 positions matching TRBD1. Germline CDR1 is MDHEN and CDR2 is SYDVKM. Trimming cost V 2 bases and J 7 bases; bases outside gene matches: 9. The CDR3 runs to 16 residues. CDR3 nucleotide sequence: TGTGCCAGCAGTTTAGTTTTGGGACAGGGATTCCAGCCCCAGCATTTT. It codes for CASSLVLGQGFQPQHF.

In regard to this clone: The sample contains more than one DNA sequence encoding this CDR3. The CDR3 DNA sequence: TGTGCCAGCAGTGAGGACAGGAACTATGGCTACACCTTC. This translates into CASSEDRNYGYTF. The chain recombines TRBV2 with TRBJ1-2; the match to TRBD1 covers 7 bases. CDR1 SNHLY and CDR2 FYNNEI come from the germline V gene. V lost 3 bases and J lost 2; bases outside the gene matches: 0. This CDR3 is built from 13 residues.

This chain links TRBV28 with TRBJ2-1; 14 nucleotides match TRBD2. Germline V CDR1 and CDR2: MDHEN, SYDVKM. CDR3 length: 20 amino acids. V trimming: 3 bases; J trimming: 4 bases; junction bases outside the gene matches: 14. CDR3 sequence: CASSFPMGPRLAGGYNEQFF. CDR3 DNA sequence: TGTGCCAGCAGTTTCCCCATGGGTCCCCGACTAGCGGGAGGGTACAATGAGCAGTTCTTC.

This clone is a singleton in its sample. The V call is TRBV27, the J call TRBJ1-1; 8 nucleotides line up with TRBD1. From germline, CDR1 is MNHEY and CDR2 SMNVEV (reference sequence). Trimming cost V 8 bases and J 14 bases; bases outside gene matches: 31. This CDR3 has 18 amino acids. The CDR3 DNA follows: TGTGCCAGCGGCAGGGGGCGAACAAATACGTTAAACTTGGGTTCTGGCTTCTTT. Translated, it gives CASGRGRTNTLNLGSGFF.

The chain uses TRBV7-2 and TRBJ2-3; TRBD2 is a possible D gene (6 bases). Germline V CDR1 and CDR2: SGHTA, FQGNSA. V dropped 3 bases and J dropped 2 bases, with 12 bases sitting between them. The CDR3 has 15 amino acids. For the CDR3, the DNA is TGTGCCAGCAGCTTTAGTACTAGCTACACAGATACGCAGTATTTT. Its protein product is CASSFSTSYTDTQYF.

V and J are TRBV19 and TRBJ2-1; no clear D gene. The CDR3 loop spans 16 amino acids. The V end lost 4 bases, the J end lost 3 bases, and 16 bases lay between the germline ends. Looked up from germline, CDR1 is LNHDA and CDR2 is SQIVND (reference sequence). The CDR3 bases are TGTGCCAGTAGTACCACCCAAGGAGCCAGCTACAATGAGCAGTTCTTC. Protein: CASSTTQGASYNEQFF.

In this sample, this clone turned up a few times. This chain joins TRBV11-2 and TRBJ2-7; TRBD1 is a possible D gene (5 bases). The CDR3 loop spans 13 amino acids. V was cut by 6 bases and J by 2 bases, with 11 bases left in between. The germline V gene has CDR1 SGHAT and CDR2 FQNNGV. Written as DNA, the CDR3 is TGTGCCAGCAGAGACAGTTTGACCTACGAGCAGTACGTC. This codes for CASRDSLTYEQYV.

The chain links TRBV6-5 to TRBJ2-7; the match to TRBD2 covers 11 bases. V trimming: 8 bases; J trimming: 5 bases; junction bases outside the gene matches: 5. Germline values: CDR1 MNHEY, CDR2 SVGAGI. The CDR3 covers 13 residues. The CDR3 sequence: CASLAGGANEQYF. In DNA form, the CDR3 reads TGTGCCAGCCTAGCGGGAGGCGCCAACGAGCAGTACTTC.